What follows are 32 T cell receptor beta chains derived from one specimen sequenced in a study of blood T cell repertoires in COVID-19. Measured with immunoSEQ multiplex PCR; TCRdb has only the in-frame clones, and not every one. This table has more than 50,000 clones, 90% appearing once. The sequencing sample was made of peripheral blood. Every receptor here comes from a woman in her thirties or forties with active COVID-19.

This clone occurred once. The V call is TRBV7-7, the J call TRBJ2-2; 7 bases are a match to TRBD2. V was clipped by 5 bases and J by 4 bases; unmatched bases: 10. Germline CDR1 and CDR2: SSHAT and FNYEAQ (reference sequence). The CDR3 runs to 16 residues. CDR3 sequence (DNA): TGTGCCAGCAGCCGATTCGAGACTAGCAGCACCGGGGAGCTGTTTTTT. Amino acids: CASSRFETSSTGELFF.

The rearrangement joins TRBV5-1 to TRBJ1-2; D remains ambiguous. V was pared by 0 bases and J by 4 bases, with 13 bases between. The germline V gene encodes CDR1 SGHRS and CDR2 YFSETQ. CDR3 length: 15 amino acids. The CDR3 DNA reads TGCGCCAGCAGCTTGGAGTATTTGCAGTCCTATGGCTACACCTTC. This sequence encodes CASSLEYLQSYGYTF.

This rearrangement joins TRBV30 to TRBJ2-3, with TRBD2 matching over 13 bases. The CDR3 contains 17 residues. V gave up 1 base and J gave up 2 bases; unmatched junction bases: 6. In germline, CDR1 is GTSNPN, CDR2 SVGIG (reference sequence). Here the CDR3 reads CAWSGVGTSGDTDTQYF. In DNA form, the CDR3 reads TGTGCCTGGAGTGGCGTAGGGACTAGCGGGGACACAGATACGCAGTATTTT.

The chain is built from TRBV7-2 and TRBJ2-1; D is possibly TRBD2 (6 bases). CDR1 is SGHTA, CDR2 FQGNSA, per germline. Deletions cut 1 base from V and 5 bases from J, with 12 bases between. The CDR3 sequence is 15 residues long. The chain's CDR3 is CASSLVPGLNNEQFF. DNA for the CDR3: TGTGCCAGCAGCTTAGTCCCGGGACTTAACAATGAGCAGTTCTTC. The full variable domain, with the rest looked up from reference TRBV7-2 and TRBJ2-1, is GAGVSQSPSNKVTEKGKDVELRCDPISGHTALYWYRQSLGQGLEFLIYFQGNSAPDKSGLPSDRFSAERTGGSVSTLTIQRTQQEDSAVYLCASSLVPGLNNEQFFGPGTRLTVL.

The chain has TRBV11-3 and TRBJ2-3; possibly TRBD2 for D (6 bases). Looked up from germline, CDR1 is SGHNT and CDR2 is YENEEA. V dropped 1 base and J dropped 2 bases, with 13 bases sitting between them. This CDR3 has 16 amino acids. The CDR3 loop reads CASSLAAGSPTDTQYF. In DNA, the CDR3 is TGTGCCAGCAGCTTAGCGGCGGGATCACCCACAGATACGCAGTATTTT.

The V and J genes are TRBV14 and TRBJ2-7; D gene unclear. Germline CDR1 reads SGHDN; CDR2 reads FVKESK. The length of the CDR3 is 13 residues. Trimming took off 0 bases at V and 3 bases at J, with 6 bases between the two ends. CDR3 coding DNA: TGTGCCAGCAGCCAAGACCCGTACTACGAGCAGTACTTC. Amino acid sequence: CASSQDPYYEQYF. Full variable domain (remainder filled in from reference TRBV14 and TRBJ2-7): EAGVTQFPSHSVIEKGQTVTLRCDPISGHDNLYWYRRVMGKEIKFLLHFVKESKQDESGMPNNRFLAERTGGTYSTLKVQPAELEDSGVYFCASSQDPYYEQYFGPGTRLTVT.

The chain uses TRBV6-6 and TRBJ2-7; TRBD1 agrees at 8 bases. CDR3 length: 15 residues. From germline, CDR1 is MNHNY and CDR2 SVGAGI (reference sequence). Losses at the gene ends were 8 bases for V and 3 bases for J; bases not matched to a gene: 12. For the CDR3, the DNA is TGTGCCAGCTCTGCCCCGGACAGGGCCCTCTACGAGCAGTACTTC. Translating gives CASSAPDRALYEQYF.

This rearrangement joins TRBV5-8 to TRBJ2-1, with 9 bases identical to TRBD2. With 4 bases clipped from V and 12 bases from J, the junction kept 8 bases outside the gene matches. This CDR3 spans 13 amino acids. Per the germline V gene, CDR1 is SGHTS and CDR2 is YDEGEE. The CDR3: CASSERGLARQFF. The CDR3 DNA reads TGTGCCAGCAGCGAACGAGGACTAGCGCGGCAGTTCTTC. Complete variable domain (other parts from reference TRBV5-8 and TRBJ2-1): EAGVTQSPTHLIKTRGQQATLRCSPISGHTSVYWYQQALGLGLQFLLWYDEGEERNRGNFPPRFSGRQFPNYSSELNVNALELEDSALYLCASSERGLARQFFGPGTRLTVL.

The chain has TRBV5-1 and TRBJ1-2, with 7 bases aligning to TRBD1. CDR3 length: 14 amino acids. CDR1 and CDR2 (germline): SGHRS, YFSETQ. Trimming at V came to 3 bases and at J to 0 bases, leaving 2 bases not matched to a gene. The chain's CDR3 is CASSWDSPNYGYTF. CDR3 DNA sequence: TGCGCCAGCAGCTGGGACAGCCCTAACTATGGCTACACCTTC.

The chain has TRBV2 and TRBJ1-5; TRBD1 agrees at 9 bases. CDR1 and CDR2 from the germline V gene are SNHLY and FYNNEI. The CDR3 spans 15 residues. Losses at the gene ends were 6 bases for V and 6 bases for J; bases not matched to a gene: 9. DNA for the CDR3: TGTGCCAGCAGGGAGGGCACAGGGGGCTTTCAGCCCCAGCATTTT. The encoded protein is CASREGTGGFQPQHF.

The chain carries TRBV11-2 and TRBJ2-5, with 10 bases aligning to TRBD2. Germline loops: CDR1 SGHAT, CDR2 FQNNGV. The CDR3 runs to 18 residues. V trimming: 3 bases; J trimming: 7 bases; junction bases outside the gene matches: 17. CDR3 sequence reads: CASSLRKSGTSAGGTQYF. CDR3 in DNA: TGTGCCAGCAGCTTGCGAAAATCCGGGACTAGCGCGGGGGGGACCCAGTACTTC. The full variable domain, with the rest looked up from reference TRBV11-2 and TRBJ2-5, is EAGVAQSPRYKIIEKRQSVAFWCNPISGHATLYWYQQILGQGPKLLIQFQNNGVVDDSQLPKDRFSAERLKGVDSTLKIQPAKLEDSAVYLCASSLRKSGTSAGGTQYFGPGTRLLVL.

This clone was counted once. J is TRBJ2-5 and V is TRBV11-3; 14 bases align to TRBD2. This CDR3 has 17 amino acids. Germline loops: CDR1 SGHNT, CDR2 YENEEA. With 5 bases clipped from V and 5 bases from J, the junction kept 10 bases outside the gene matches. DNA of the CDR3: TGTGCCAGCAGCCGCGGACTAGCGGGGGGTGTGAGGGAGACCCAGTACTTC. Protein product: CASSRGLAGGVRETQYF.

The chain has TRBV10-3 and TRBJ1-2; 10 positions match TRBD1. The CDR3 contains 14 residues. Germline loops: CDR1 ENHRY, CDR2 SYGVKD. J gave up 6 bases and V 0 bases, and 1 base lay outside the gene matches. The CDR3 region is CAISESGTGDGYTF. Written as DNA, the CDR3 is TGTGCCATCAGTGAGTCAGGGACAGGGGATGGCTACACCTTC.

V gene TRBV3-1 (or the pseudogene TRBV3-2) combines with J gene TRBJ1-4, with 7 positions matching TRBD1. Germline V gene sequence: CDR1 LGHDT, CDR2 YNNKEL (reference sequence). This CDR3 region has 14 residues. V shed 4 bases and J 13 bases; nucleotides not matched to a gene: 12. CDR3 in amino acids: CASSPSRGAGSLFF. The DNA for the CDR3 is TGTGCCAGCAGCCCCTCCAGGGGGGCGGGATCACTGTTTTTT.

This chain uses TRBV9 with TRBJ2-7, with 8 bases aligning to TRBD2. This CDR3 spans 14 amino acids. Germline lookup yields CDR1 SGDLS and CDR2 YYNGEE. After removal of 4 bases from V and 5 bases from J, the junction contained 8 bases not matched to a gene. Here the CDR3 DNA reads TGTGCCAGCAGCCCGCGACTAGCGAAGGACGAGCAGTACTTC. It encodes CASSPRLAKDEQYF.

J is TRBJ2-1 and V is TRBV5-1; D might be TRBD2 (6 bases). Trimming stripped 0 bases from V and 9 bases from J, with 10 bases between. The CDR3 contains 13 residues. Per the germline V gene, CDR1 is SGHRS and CDR2 is YFSETQ. The CDR3 region is CASSLGEVREQFF. As DNA, the CDR3 is TGCGCCAGCAGCTTGGGGGAGGTACGTGAGCAGTTCTTC.

This clone appeared a single time. The chain links TRBV10-1 to TRBJ1-1; D might be TRBD1 (6 bases). Germline values: CDR1 WNHNN, CDR2 SYGVQD (reference sequence). The CDR3 has 17 residues. Trimming shortened V by 5 bases and J by 10 bases, and 29 bases separated the two germline ends. CDR3 residues: CASSFYIGGVIGPVAFF. The CDR3 nucleotides are TGCGCCAGCAGTTTTTACATTGGGGGCGTGATAGGCCCTGTAGCTTTCTTT.

This clone appeared a single time. The chain has TRBV5-1 and TRBJ2-2; 9 nucleotides agree with TRBD2. The germline CDR1 and CDR2 sequences are SGHRS and YFSETQ. The CDR3 has 18 amino acids. Germline trimming cut 0 bases from V and 1 base from J; bases unmatched to any gene: 7. The CDR3 DNA is TGCGCCAGCAGCTTGGGGCTAGCGGGGATATTGAACACCGGGGAGCTGTTTTTT. Its protein product is CASSLGLAGILNTGELFF.

The genes are TRBV12-3 or TRBV12-4 and TRBJ2-3; D remains ambiguous. The CDR3 is made up of 12 amino acids. V was shortened by 7 bases and J by 4 bases, with 9 bases between the two germline ends. The CDR3 DNA follows: TGTGCCAGCACTGTAAATGCAGATACGCAGTATTTT. It codes for CASTVNADTQYF.

J is TRBJ1-2 and V is TRBV4-1; 11 bases agree with TRBD1. The V gene's germline CDR1 is MGHRA and CDR2 YSYEKL. This CDR3 contains 16 residues. Losses at the gene ends were 4 bases for V and 3 bases for J; bases not matched to a gene: 7. The CDR3 region has the DNA TGCGCCAGCAGCCCACGGACAGGGGGCCGGGACTATGGCTACACCTTC. Translated, it gives CASSPRTGGRDYGYTF.

V is TRBV11-2 and J is TRBJ2-3; possible D gene TRBD1, 6 bases. V lost 3 bases to trimming and J lost 2 bases, with 12 bases between them. This CDR3 region has 15 residues. Germline values: CDR1 SGHAT, CDR2 FQNNGV. The CDR3 DNA sequence: TGTGCCAGCAGCTTTTCAGGGGAAGCCACAGATACGCAGTATTTT. Its protein product is CASSFSGEATDTQYF.

This rearrangement joins TRBV19 to TRBJ1-2, with TRBD1 matching over 7 bases. The V gene end was trimmed by 7 bases and the J gene end by 8 bases; junction bases not matched to a gene: 13. The CDR3 totals 14 residues. Germline lookup yields CDR1 LNHDA and CDR2 SQIVND (reference sequence). The chain's CDR3 is CASMGQPGSGGYTF. The CDR3 coding sequence is TGTGCCAGTATGGGACAGCCGGGATCGGGGGGCTACACCTTC.

This clone came up a few times. The chain links TRBV7-9 to TRBJ1-2, with D perhaps matching TRBD1 (5 bases). CDR1 is SEHNR and CDR2 is FQNEAQ in the germline V gene (reference sequence). The V and J ends lost 1 base and 8 bases respectively, with 11 bases between them. The CDR3 has 13 amino acids. The chain's CDR3 is CASSLEGRGGYTF. The CDR3 coding sequence is TGTGCCAGCAGCTTAGAAGGGAGGGGAGGCTACACCTTC.

V gene TRBV2 combines with J gene TRBJ1-1, with 7 bases fitting TRBD1. V dropped 5 bases and J dropped 1; count of bases not matched to a gene: 1. Germline V CDR1 and CDR2: SNHLY, FYNNEI. The CDR3 spans 13 residues. The DNA of the CDR3 is TGTGCCAGCAGTCGACAGGGGAACACTGAAGCTTTCTTT. This encodes CASSRQGNTEAFF.

The rearrangement joins TRBV7-2 to TRBJ2-3, with 9 bases fitting TRBD2. The CDR3 runs to 16 residues. V was clipped by 1 base and J by 6 bases; unmatched bases: 8. Germline CDR1 is SGHTA and CDR2 is FQGNSA. CDR3 coding DNA: TGTGCCAGCAGCTTAGGCGGGGCTAGCGGGGTCGATACGCAGTATTTT. It codes for CASSLGGASGVDTQYF.

V and J are TRBV19 and TRBJ1-2, with TRBD1 matching 9 bases. The V and J ends lost 4 bases and 8 bases, in that order; junction bases with no gene match: 11. The CDR3 is made up of 15 amino acids. From germline, CDR1 is LNHDA and CDR2 SQIVND (reference sequence). The CDR3 coding sequence is TGTGCCAGTAGTACGGGACAGGGAACGCTGGGCGGCTACACCTTC. Amino acids: CASSTGQGTLGGYTF.

The V call is TRBV19, the J call TRBJ2-3; 10 bases align to TRBD1. The CDR3 contains 15 residues. Per germline, CDR1 LNHDA and CDR2 SQIVND (reference sequence). V trimming: 3 bases; J trimming: 2 bases; junction bases outside the gene matches: 2. The CDR3 sequence is CASSIGQGDTDTQYF. The CDR3, as DNA: TGTGCCAGTAGTATTGGACAGGGGGACACAGATACGCAGTATTTT.

This chain uses TRBV2 with TRBJ1-2, with D uncertain. There are 11 residues in the CDR3. CDR1 is SNHLY, CDR2 FYNNEI, per germline. V was cut by 4 bases and J by 7 bases, with 7 bases left in between. CDR3 protein: CASSVTSGYTF. The CDR3 DNA is TGTGCCAGCAGTGTGACATCTGGCTACACCTTC.

J is TRBJ2-3 and V is TRBV27, with 8 bases matching TRBD2. Germline trimming cut 2 bases from V and 1 base from J; bases unmatched to any gene: 2. The V gene's germline CDR1 is MNHEY and CDR2 SMNVEV (reference sequence). The CDR3 consists of 15 residues. The CDR3 spells CASSLGAGGTDTQYF. CDR3 DNA: TGTGCCAGCAGTTTAGGAGCGGGGGGCACAGATACGCAGTATTTT.

This rearrangement joins TRBV11-3 to TRBJ2-7; D is undetermined. Trimming shortened V by 3 bases and J by 6 bases, and 6 bases separated the two germline ends. This CDR3 region has 11 residues. Germline CDR1 and CDR2: SGHNT and YENEEA. The CDR3 protein is CASSLESEQYF. Here the CDR3 DNA reads TGTGCCAGCAGCTTGGAGAGCGAGCAGTACTTC.

The chain recombines TRBV14 with TRBJ2-5; 8 bases are shared with TRBD1. The length of the CDR3 is 15 residues. CDR1 and CDR2 from the germline V gene are SGHDN and FVKESK. J lost 4 bases, V lost 1 base, and 5 bases had no gene match. CDR3 in DNA: TGTGCCAGCAGCCAAGGGACAGGGAGGTCAGAGACCCAGTACTTC. Protein product: CASSQGTGRSETQYF.

This clone was picked up a small number of times. This chain uses TRBV18 with TRBJ2-2, with a tentative D call TRBD1 (5 bases). V dropped 6 bases and J dropped 2 bases, with 10 bases sitting between them. This CDR3 region has 14 residues. From germline, CDR1 is KGHSH and CDR2 LQKENI. CDR3 DNA sequence: TGTGCCAGCTCGACAGAGCCCAACACCGGGGAGCTGTTTTTT. Protein sequence: CASSTEPNTGELFF.